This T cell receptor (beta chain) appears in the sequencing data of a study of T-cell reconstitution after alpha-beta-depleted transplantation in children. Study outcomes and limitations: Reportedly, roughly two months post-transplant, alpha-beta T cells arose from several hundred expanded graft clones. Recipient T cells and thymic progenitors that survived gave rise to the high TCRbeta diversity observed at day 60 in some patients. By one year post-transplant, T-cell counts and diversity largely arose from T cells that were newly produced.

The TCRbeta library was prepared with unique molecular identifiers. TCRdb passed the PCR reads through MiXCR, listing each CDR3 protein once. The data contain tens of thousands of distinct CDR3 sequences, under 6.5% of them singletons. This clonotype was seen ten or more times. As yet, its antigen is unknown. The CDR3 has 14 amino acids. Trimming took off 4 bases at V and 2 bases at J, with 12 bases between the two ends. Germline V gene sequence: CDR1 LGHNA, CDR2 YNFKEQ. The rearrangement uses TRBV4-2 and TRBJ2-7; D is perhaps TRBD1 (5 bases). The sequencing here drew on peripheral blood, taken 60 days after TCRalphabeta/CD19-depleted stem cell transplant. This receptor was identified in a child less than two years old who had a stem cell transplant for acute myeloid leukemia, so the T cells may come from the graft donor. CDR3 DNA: TGTGCCAGCAGCCCAGGGAAGGGGCCCTACGAGCAGTACTTC. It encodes CASSPGKGPYEQYF.